Each of the 28 T cell receptor beta chains below was sequenced from the same sample in a study of blood T cells in healthy people across ages. The authors ran a second PCR of about 6 to 11 cycles using a sample-barcoded 5' primer and a J-beta primer mix. In TCRdb, the 5' RACE reads were re-called with MiXCR into one record per CDR3 protein. This table holds hundreds of thousands of distinct CDR3 sequences, 29% found once. The specimen was blood. Source of these receptors: a woman of 80 years or more in good health.

This clonotype came up many times. The CDR3 reads CSVEDRWKGSETQYF. In DNA form, the CDR3 reads TGCAGCGTTGAAGATCGGTGGAAGGGATCGGAGACCCAGTACTTC. The rearrangement joins TRBV29-1 to TRBJ2-5, with D hard to call. The germline V gene encodes CDR1 SQVTM and CDR2 ANQGSEA. CDR3 length equals 15 residues. The V gene lost 0 bases and the J gene lost 5 bases, with 16 bases spanning the gap.

In DNA form, the CDR3 reads TGCGCCAGCAGCCCGGTATTAAGCCACTACGAGCAGTACTTC. The encoded protein is CASSPVLSHYEQYF. The gene calls are TRBV5-1 and TRBJ2-4, with D unclear. TRBJ2-7 matches the DNA end more closely, so the J call is doubtful. The CDR3 loop spans 14 amino acids. CDR1 is SGHRS and CDR2 is YFSETQ in the germline V gene.

Regarding this clonotype: A much more abundant neighbour one base away suggests this may be a read error. This chain links TRBV7-2 with TRBJ2-1; unclear D gene. The closer fit of TRBJ2-7 to the DNA end suggests the J call may be wrong. The CDR3 contains 14 residues. CDR1 is SGHTA, CDR2 FQGNSA, per germline. The CDR3 is CASTPSSSYNEQYF. In DNA, the CDR3 is TGTGCCAGCACCCCATCGAGCTCCTACAATGAGCAGTACTTC.

This clonotype was detected a few times. J is TRBJ2-7 and V is TRBV3-1; no firm D call. V was clipped by 1 base and J by 2 bases, with 9 bases between them. CDR1 is LGHDT and CDR2 is YNNKEL in the germline V gene (reference sequence). The CDR3 length is 14 residues. The CDR3 nucleotides are TGTGCCAGCAGCCAAGCTGTAGGGCCCTACGAGCAGTACTTC. Translated, it gives CASSQAVGPYEQYF.

A note on this clonotype: Since a much larger clone is just one base distant, this may be a read error. V is TRBV7-2 and J is TRBJ1-5; D perhaps matches TRBD1 (5 bases). V shed 0 bases and J shed 6 bases, with 9 bases lying between them. From germline, CDR1 is SGHTA and CDR2 FQGNSA. The CDR3 covers 14 residues. CDR3 in amino acids: CTSSLAPTAQPQHF. The CDR3 DNA follows: TGTACCAGCAGCTTAGCGCCGACAGCTCAGCCCCAGCATTTT.

This clonotype was detected many times. The rearrangement links TRBV5-1 to TRBJ2-2, with 8 nucleotides matching TRBD1. Unmatched junction bases numbered 8, after V lost 5 bases and J lost 5 bases. Germline-derived CDR1 and CDR2 are SGHRS and YFSETQ. The CDR3 runs to 15 residues. The CDR3 here is CASRNGQGRTGELFF. CDR3 nucleotide sequence: TGCGCCAGCAGAAACGGACAGGGAAGGACCGGGGAGCTGTTTTTT.

The J gene is TRBJ1-5, the V gene TRBV20-1, with a possible D match to TRBD1 (5 bases). V lost 3 bases, J lost 9 bases, and 27 bases lay in between. This CDR3 has 17 amino acids. Germline V gene sequence: CDR1 DFQATT, CDR2 SNEGSKA (reference sequence). CDR3 protein: CSASAGGPDEGLSPQHF. For the CDR3, the DNA is TGCAGTGCTAGTGCTGGAGGTCCCGATGAGGGGTTATCGCCCCAGCATTTT.

The V call is TRBV6-6, the J call TRBJ1-1; D is ambiguous. V was shortened by 5 bases and J by 0 bases, with 13 bases between the two germline ends. The germline V gene has CDR1 MNHNY and CDR2 SVGAGI (reference sequence). The CDR3 loop spans 15 amino acids. The CDR3 reads CASSSPGGMNTEAFF. DNA for the CDR3: TGTGCCAGCAGTAGCCCAGGCGGGATGAACACTGAAGCTTTCTTT.

A remark on this clonotype: This could be a read error, since a much larger clone is one nucleotide away. V is TRBV10-3 and J is TRBJ1-5; D possibly corresponds to TRBD1 (6 bases). V was pared by 3 bases and J by 7 bases, with 16 bases between. The CDR3 has 15 amino acids. CDR1 is ENHRY, CDR2 SYGVKD, per germline. The chain's CDR3 is CAISDQGSQGQPQHF. In DNA form, the CDR3 reads TGTGCCATCAGTGATCAGGGTTCTCAGGGGCAGCCCCAGCATTTT.

The chain couples TRBV7-2 to TRBJ1-3; D uncertain. V gave up 3 bases and J gave up 10 bases, with 10 bases separating them. Germline-derived CDR1 and CDR2 are SGHTA and FQGNSA. The CDR3 sequence is 12 residues long. CDR3: CASSLRGQTIYF. DNA for the CDR3: TGTGCCAGCAGCTTGCGGGGTCAAACCATATATTTT.

This clonotype was observed a handful of times. A read error is possible here, since a much larger clone lies one base away. This chain joins TRBV4-1 and TRBJ2-6, with D tentatively TRBD1 or TRBD2 (6 bases each). The CDR3 is 18 amino acids. CDR1 is MGHRA, CDR2 YSYEKL, per germline. In nucleotides, the CDR3 is TGCGCCAGCAGCCAAGTTCCAGGGGAGGTCTCTGGGGCCAACGTCCCGACTTTC. Protein sequence: CASSQVPGEVSGANVPTF.

The genes are TRBV5-1 and TRBJ1-1; D may be TRBD1 (5 bases). Trimming removed 0 bases at V and 4 bases at J, with 10 bases between. CDR3 length: 14 amino acids. Per the germline V gene, CDR1 is SGHRS and CDR2 is YFSETQ. CDR3 protein: CASSLGGGITEAFF. The CDR3 nucleotides read TGCGCCAGCAGCTTGGGTGGGGGAATCACTGAAGCTTTCTTT.

As regards this clonotype: Its ends do not fully match the called genes, so a read error is possible. The rearrangement uses TRBV20-1 and TRBJ1-1; D is uncertain. Germline-derived CDR1 and CDR2 are DFQATT and SNEGSKA (reference sequence). The CDR3 loop spans 15 amino acids. CDR3 in amino acids: CSARVLGSMNTETFF. For the CDR3, the DNA is TGCAGTGCTAGAGTATTGGGCAGCATGAACACTGAAACTTTCTTT.

This clonotype showed up many times. V usage is TRBV12-3 or TRBV12-4 and J usage is TRBJ2-4; D is perhaps TRBD1 (5 bases). This CDR3 has 18 residues. Trimming cost V 5 bases and J 4 bases, with 24 bases left between them. This CDR3 is CASSLHQGAIPSKNIQYF. The CDR3 coding sequence is TGTGCCAGCAGTCTCCACCAAGGGGCGATTCCGTCTAAAAACATTCAGTACTTC.

This clonotype has at least ten counts. The chain carries TRBV6-2 or TRBV6-3 and TRBJ2-1; TRBD2 matches at 9 bases. The CDR3 totals 15 residues. Germline CDR1 is MNHEY and CDR2 is SVGEGT. J gave up 6 bases and V 4 bases, and 7 bases lay outside the gene matches. The CDR3 sequence is CASSWRGGGSNEQFF. The CDR3 coding sequence is TGTGCCAGCAGTTGGCGCGGGGGGGGGAGCAATGAGCAGTTCTTC.

This clonotype was seen at least ten times. This sequence joins TRBV6-6 and TRBJ1-2, with D possibly TRBD1 on 6 matching bases. Germline V gene lookup returns CDR1 MNHNY and CDR2 SVGAGI (reference sequence). The germline V and J ends were trimmed by 3 bases and 2 bases, with 16 bases remaining between them. The CDR3 length is 16 residues. The CDR3 DNA reads TGTGCCAGCAGTTATAGGGGGAATTCGGCGAACTATGGCTACACCTTC. This encodes CASSYRGNSANYGYTF.

This clonotype was observed many times. The chain has TRBV7-2 and TRBJ1-1; D gene ambiguous. Germline V lookup: CDR1 SGHTA, CDR2 FQGNSA. This CDR3 is 13 amino acids long. V lost 5 bases, J lost 1 base, and 8 bases lay in between. The CDR3: CASSHSGNTEAFF. The CDR3 bases are TGTGCCAGCAGCCATTCCGGGAACACTGAAGCTTTCTTT.

With regard to this clonotype: Just one base apart from a much larger clone, this may be a read error. The rearrangement joins TRBV20-1 to TRBJ2-5; D gene unclear. The V end lost 1 base, the J end lost 9 bases, and 9 bases lay between the germline ends. The germline gives CDR1 DFQATT, CDR2 SNEGSKA (reference sequence). CDR3 length equals 11 residues. CDR3 coding DNA: TGCAGTGCTAGAGGGGCAGCTTCCCAGTACTTC. Protein product: CSARGAASQYF.

The table lists this clonotype with a few counts. A read error may account for a junction end that differs from germline. This chain joins TRBV13 and TRBJ2-5; no definite D call. Germline loops: CDR1 PRHDT, CDR2 FYEKMQ (reference sequence). The CDR3 extends over 13 amino acids. This CDR3 is CTSSSESQETQYF. CDR3 sequence (DNA): TGTACCAGCAGCTCCGAGAGCCAAGAGACCCAGTACTTC.

This clonotype occurred a few times. One base away lies a much larger clone, so this may be a sequencing read error. DNA of the CDR3: TGCAGTGCTAGAAGGGGACAGGGGAGCTCCGAGCAGTACTTC. Its protein is CSARRGQGSSEQYF. V and J are TRBV20-1 and TRBJ2-7; 10 positions agree with TRBD1. CDR1 and CDR2 from the germline V gene are DFQATT and SNEGSKA (reference sequence). There are 14 residues in the CDR3. Trimming removed 2 bases from V and 6 bases from J; junction bases left unmatched: 7.

This clonotype was picked up many times. The chain has TRBV27 and TRBJ1-2; D remains ambiguous. This CDR3 is 14 amino acids long. V lost 3 bases and J 1 base, leaving 9 bases between the germline ends. CDR1 and CDR2 (germline): MNHEY, SMNVEV (reference sequence). This CDR3 is CASSFRNSNYGYTF. Here the CDR3 DNA reads TGTGCCAGCAGTTTTAGGAATAGTAACTATGGCTACACCTTC.

About this clonotype: At one end the junction does not follow the germline gene, possibly because of a read error. The rearrangement joins TRBV6-5 to TRBJ2-1; D not resolved. Germline V gene sequence: CDR1 MNHEY, CDR2 SVGAGI. The CDR3 is 16 residues long. Here the CDR3 reads CTSRPDGVNSYNEQFF. CDR3 sequence (DNA): TGTACCAGCAGGCCTGATGGGGTTAACTCCTACAATGAGCAGTTCTTC.

The chain is built from TRBV7-8 and TRBJ1-1; no definite D call. Germline V gene data show CDR1 as SGHVS and CDR2 as FQNEAQ. This CDR3 has 17 amino acids. Trimming removed 1 base at V and 1 base at J, with 16 bases between. CDR3 nucleotide sequence: TGTGCCAGCAGCTTAGGGAATAGGGATAGGAGGAACACTGAAGCTTTCTTT. This gives the protein CASSLGNRDRRNTEAFF.

This clonotype was seen ten or more times. The chain is built from TRBV7-9 and TRBJ1-2, with 9 bases lining up with TRBD1. Germline V gene lookup returns CDR1 SEHNR and CDR2 FQNEAQ (reference sequence). The CDR3 extends over 16 amino acids. The J segment lost 2 bases and the V segment lost 3 bases, leaving 7 bases of the junction unmatched. The CDR3 nucleotides are TGTGCCAGCAGCTTGCTGGGACAGGGCCCCAACTATGGCTACACCTTC. Amino acids: CASSLLGQGPNYGYTF.

The rearrangement links TRBV7-2 to TRBJ1-2; 8 bases line up with TRBD1. V lost 10 bases and J lost 4; bases outside the gene matches: 8. The CDR3 has 13 residues. Germline CDR1 is SGHTA and CDR2 is FQGNSA. CDR3 bases: TGTGCCATTAACCAGGGGGCGGCCTATGGCTACACCTTC. It encodes CAINQGAAYGYTF.

A note on this clonotype: One junction end disagrees with the germline gene, perhaps due to a read error. J is TRBJ2-5 and V is TRBV28; 9 bases agree with TRBD2. Per germline, CDR1 MDHEN and CDR2 SYDVKM. The CDR3 covers 15 residues. The CDR3, as DNA: TGTGCCAGCGGTTTACGGCGGGGGGGGCAAGAGACCCAGTACTTC. It specifies CASGLRRGGQETQYF. The complete variable domain, with remaining parts taken from reference TRBV28 and TRBJ2-5, reads DVKVTQSSRYLVKRTGEKVFLECVQDMDHENMFWYRQDPGLGLRLIYFSYDVKMKEKGDIPEGYSVSREKKERFSLILESASTNQTSMYLCASGLRRGGQETQYFGPGTRLLVL.

This clonotype was detected a few times. The chain is built from TRBV7-2 and TRBJ1-2; 10 bases match TRBD1. The CDR3 runs 15 residues. CDR1 and CDR2 from the germline V gene are SGHTA and FQGNSA. The V gene end was trimmed by 1 base and the J gene end by 7 bases; junction bases not matched to a gene: 6. The CDR3, as DNA: TGTGCCAGCAGCTTAGAAGGGGACAGGGGACGTGGCTACACCTTC. It encodes CASSLEGDRGRGYTF.

The chain links TRBV4-3 to TRBJ2-7; maybe TRBD2 (5 bases). Germline CDR1 LGHNA, CDR2 YSLEER. This CDR3 has 16 residues. The V and J ends lost 1 base and 2 bases respectively, with 15 bases between them. CDR3 sequence (DNA): TGCGCCAGCAGCCAAGTAGCGACGGAGCAGACCTACGAGCAGTACTTC. This gives the protein CASSQVATEQTYEQYF.